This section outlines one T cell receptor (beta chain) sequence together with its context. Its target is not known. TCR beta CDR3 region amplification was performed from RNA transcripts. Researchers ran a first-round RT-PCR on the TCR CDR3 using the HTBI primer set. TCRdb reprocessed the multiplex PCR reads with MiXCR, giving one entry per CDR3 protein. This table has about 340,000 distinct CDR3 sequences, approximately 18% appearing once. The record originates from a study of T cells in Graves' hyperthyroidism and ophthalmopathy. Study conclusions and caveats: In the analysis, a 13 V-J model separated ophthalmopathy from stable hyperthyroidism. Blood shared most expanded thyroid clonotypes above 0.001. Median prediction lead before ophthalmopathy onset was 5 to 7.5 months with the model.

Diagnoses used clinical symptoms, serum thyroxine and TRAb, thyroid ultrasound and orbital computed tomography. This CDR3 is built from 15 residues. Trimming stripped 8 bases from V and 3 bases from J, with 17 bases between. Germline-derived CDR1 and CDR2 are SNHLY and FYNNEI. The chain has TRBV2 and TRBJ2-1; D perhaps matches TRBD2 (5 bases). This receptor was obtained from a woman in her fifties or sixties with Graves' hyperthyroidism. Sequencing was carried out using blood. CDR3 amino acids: CASAQAPSGYNEQFF. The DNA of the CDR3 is TGTGCCAGCGCCCAAGCCCCCAGCGGCTACAATGAGCAGTTCTTC.